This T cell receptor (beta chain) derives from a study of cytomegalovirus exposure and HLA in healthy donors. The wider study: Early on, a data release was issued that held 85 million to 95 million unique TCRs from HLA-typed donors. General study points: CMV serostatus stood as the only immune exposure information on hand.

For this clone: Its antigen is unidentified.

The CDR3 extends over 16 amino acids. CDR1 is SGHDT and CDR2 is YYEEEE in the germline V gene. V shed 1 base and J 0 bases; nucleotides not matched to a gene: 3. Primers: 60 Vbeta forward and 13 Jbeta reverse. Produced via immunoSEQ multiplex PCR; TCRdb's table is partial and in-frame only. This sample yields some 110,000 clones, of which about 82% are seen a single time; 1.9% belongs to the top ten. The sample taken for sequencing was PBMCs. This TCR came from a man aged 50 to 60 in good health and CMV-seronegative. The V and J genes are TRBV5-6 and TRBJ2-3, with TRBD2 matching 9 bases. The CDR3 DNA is TGTGCCAGCAGCTTGAGCGGGGGGTCTAGCACAGATACGCAGTATTTT. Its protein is CASSLSGGSSTDTQYF.